The entry below describes one T cell receptor beta chain. No antigen is known for it. Trimming pared 3 bases from V and 3 bases from J, leaving 15 bases between. CDR1 and CDR2 from the germline V gene are MDHEN and SYDVKM. CDR3 length: 15 amino acids. The sample belongs to a study of shared clonotypes between healthy human individuals. Study-wide points: Clonotypes shared by all four donors outscored non-shared clonotypes in generation probability.

The naive CD8 fraction comprised CD45RO-negative cells positively selected for CCR7 and excluded terminally differentiated effector memory CD45RA+ cells. For sorted subsets, about 200 ng DNA per replicate equaled approximately 30,000 T cell genomes. The assay was immunoSEQ multiplex PCR, and TCRdb's table has in-frame clones only and misses some. The sample carries about 2.2 million clones, about 93% recorded once. The clonotype was recovered from a man aged 18 to 35 in good health. Some clones in this sample may be carry-over from other donors' samples. The specimen sequenced was naive CD8+ T cells from PBMCs. The chain joins TRBV28 to TRBJ2-7; maybe TRBD1 (6 bases). The CDR3 region has the DNA TGTGCCAGCAGTTTCGGAGACAGAGGGGGCTACGAGCAGTACTTC. Translated: CASSFGDRGGYEQYF.